This T cell receptor beta chain stems from a study of cytomegalovirus exposure and HLA in healthy donors. Primers: 60 Vbeta forward and 13 Jbeta reverse. Original data processing: A follow-up analysis tallied 70 million to 80 million unique TCR beta chains, roughly 11 million shared. Some clones are missing from TCRdb's copy, which holds only in-frame ones; the method was immunoSEQ multiplex PCR. V, J and clone size are taken as reported in that table, and D and trimming were inferred from the DNA itself. The sample includes tens of thousands of clones, 90% seen only once; the top ten take 2% to 3%. Study results and caveats: Some public TCRs appeared in many individuals, while most sequences were rare. In a later analysis, a missense DCLRE1C variant was linked to TCR beta V- and J-gene trimming. Upon later analysis, TCR association rates were observed to vary by HLA locus, being highest for DRB1 and lowest for HLA-C.

Details on this clone: What it recognizes is unknown.

The germline V gene has CDR1 SGHRS and CDR2 YFSETQ. The V segment lost 5 bases and the J segment 4 bases; nucleotides outside the gene matches: 7. The CDR3 is 15 amino acids. The rearrangement links TRBV5-1 to TRBJ2-2; 8 bases are a match to TRBD2. The TCR originated in a woman aged 18-29 years in good health and CMV-seronegative. The sequencing input was PBMCs. The CDR3 DNA sequence: TGCGCCAGCAGTCGTAGCGGGACCCTCACCGGGGAGCTGTTTTTT. This codes for CASSRSGTLTGELFF.